The source of this T cell receptor (beta chain) is a study of blood T cells in healthy people across ages. Combining a sample-barcoded 5' primer with a J-beta primer mix, a second PCR ran for 7 to 11 cycles. TCRdb reprocessed the 5' RACE reads with MiXCR, giving one entry per CDR3 protein. The sample contains more than 650,000 distinct CDR3 sequences, about 24% of which appear only once. The authors isolated at least 7 million PBMCs per sample. This clonotype was observed a few times. Sample: blood. The receptor's source is a man aged 70-80 years in good health.

The CDR3 loop is CASSLVVTEFNYGYTF. Written as DNA, the CDR3 is TGTGCCAGCAGCTTAGTGGTGACAGAGTTTAACTATGGCTACACCTTC. The genes are TRBV7-2 and TRBJ1-2; the D gene is possibly TRBD1 (5 bases). Trimming shortened V by 1 base and J by 1 base, and 13 bases separated the two germline ends. Germline V gene sequence: CDR1 SGHTA, CDR2 FQGNSA. CDR3 length equals 16 residues.